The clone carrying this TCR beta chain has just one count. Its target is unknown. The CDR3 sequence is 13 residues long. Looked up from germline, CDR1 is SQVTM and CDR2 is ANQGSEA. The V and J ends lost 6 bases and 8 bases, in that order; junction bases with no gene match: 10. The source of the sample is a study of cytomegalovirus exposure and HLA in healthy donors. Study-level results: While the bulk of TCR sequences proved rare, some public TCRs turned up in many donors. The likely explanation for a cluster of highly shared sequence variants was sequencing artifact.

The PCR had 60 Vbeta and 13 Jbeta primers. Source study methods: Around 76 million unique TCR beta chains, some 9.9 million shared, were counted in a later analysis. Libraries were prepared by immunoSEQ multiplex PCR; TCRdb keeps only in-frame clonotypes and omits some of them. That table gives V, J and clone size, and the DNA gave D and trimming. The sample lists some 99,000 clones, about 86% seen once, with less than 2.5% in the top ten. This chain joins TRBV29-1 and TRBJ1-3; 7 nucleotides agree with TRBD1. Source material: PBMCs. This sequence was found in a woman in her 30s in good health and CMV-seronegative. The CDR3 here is CSVVPQGGDTIYF. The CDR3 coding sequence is TGCAGCGTCGTCCCCCAGGGGGGAGACACCATATATTTT.